This T cell receptor (beta chain) was captured by sequencing in a study of sequential checkpoint blockade in melanoma. Profiled with immunoSEQ multiplex PCR; TCRdb holds only in-frame clones, not every one. The sample shows 15,000 to 20,000 clones, roughly three quarters of them seen only once. This sample's treatment: randomized to nivolumab then ipilimumab (arm A) or the reverse (arm B). CDR1 and CDR2 (germline): LGHNA, YSLEER. V lost 3 bases, J lost 0 bases, and 9 bases lay in between. CDR3 length: 15 residues. The gene calls are TRBV4-3 and TRBJ2-1, with D possibly matching TRBD2 (6 bases). Material: CD8+ T cells sorted from blood (inferred from file names), obtained from a patient given nivolumab and ipilimumab in sequence. The TCR originated in a human donor with melanoma. For the CDR3, the DNA is TGCGCCAGCAGCCATGGGGGAGGCTCCTACAATGAGCAGTTCTTC. Encoded protein: CASSHGGGSYNEQFF.